This TCR beta chain appears in the sequencing data of a study of cytomegalovirus exposure and HLA in healthy donors. Study results and caveats: The investigators catalogued 164 TCR beta chains as cytomegalovirus-associated. Despite most TCR sequences being rare, some public TCRs occurred in many donors.

Points on this clone: The antigen is unknown.

Both 60 Vbeta primers and 13 Jbeta primers went into the PCR. TCRdb's table, derived via immunoSEQ multiplex PCR, lists solely in-frame clones and lacks some. The data contain about 85,000 clones, roughly 80% of them singletons. The CDR3 covers 13 residues. The trim removed 2 bases at V and 2 bases at J, leaving 1 base unmatched. Per germline, CDR1 SGHRS and CDR2 YFSETQ. Though probably carrying unrecorded immune exposures, donors were nominally healthy at sampling. This clonotype originated in a boy under 18 in good health and CMV-seronegative. The sample taken for sequencing was PBMCs. The J gene is TRBJ2-7, the V gene TRBV5-1; the match to TRBD1 covers 7 bases. The CDR3 nucleotides are TGCGCCAGCAGCTTCGGACAGGCCTACGAGCAGTACTTC. Encoded protein: CASSFGQAYEQYF.